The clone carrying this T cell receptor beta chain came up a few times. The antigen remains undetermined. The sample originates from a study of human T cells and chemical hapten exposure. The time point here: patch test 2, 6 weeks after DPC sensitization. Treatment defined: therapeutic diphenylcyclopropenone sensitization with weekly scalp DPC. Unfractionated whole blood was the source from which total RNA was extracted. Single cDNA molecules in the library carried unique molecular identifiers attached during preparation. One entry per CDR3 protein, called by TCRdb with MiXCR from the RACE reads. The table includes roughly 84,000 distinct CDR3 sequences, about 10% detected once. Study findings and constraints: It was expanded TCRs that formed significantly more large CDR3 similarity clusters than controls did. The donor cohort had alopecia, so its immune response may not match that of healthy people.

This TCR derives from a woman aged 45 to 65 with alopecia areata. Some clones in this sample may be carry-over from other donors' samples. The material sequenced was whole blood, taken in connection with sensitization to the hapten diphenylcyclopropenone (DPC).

This CDR3 reads CASTLGTTTWEQYF. CDR3 coding DNA: TGTGCCAGCACTCTGGGGACTACCACTTGGGAGCAGTACTTC. The chain employs TRBV2 and TRBJ2-7; 7 nucleotides agree with TRBD2. The CDR3 has 14 amino acids. The germline CDR1 and CDR2 sequences are SNHLY and FYNNEI. J was trimmed by 7 bases and V by 7 bases; bases with no gene match: 13.